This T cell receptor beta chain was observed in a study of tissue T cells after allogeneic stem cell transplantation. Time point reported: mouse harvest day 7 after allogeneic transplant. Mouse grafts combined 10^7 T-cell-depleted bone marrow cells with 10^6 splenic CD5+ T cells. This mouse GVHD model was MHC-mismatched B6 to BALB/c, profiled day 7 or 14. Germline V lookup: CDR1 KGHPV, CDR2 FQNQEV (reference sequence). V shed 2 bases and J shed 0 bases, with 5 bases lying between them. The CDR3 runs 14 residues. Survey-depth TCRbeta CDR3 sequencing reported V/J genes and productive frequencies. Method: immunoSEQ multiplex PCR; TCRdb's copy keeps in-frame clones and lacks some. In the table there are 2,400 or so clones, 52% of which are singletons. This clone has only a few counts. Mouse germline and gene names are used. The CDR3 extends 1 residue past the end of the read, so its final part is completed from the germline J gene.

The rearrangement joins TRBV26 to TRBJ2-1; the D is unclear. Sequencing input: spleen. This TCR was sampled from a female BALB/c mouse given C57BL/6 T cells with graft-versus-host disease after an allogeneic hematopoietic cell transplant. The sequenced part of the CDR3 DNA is TGTGCCAGCAGTCTGGCATTTAACTATGCTGAGCAGTTC. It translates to CASSLAFNYAEQF. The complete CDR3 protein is CASSLAFNYAEQFF.